The 7 T cell receptor beta chains presented below share a single source sample, sequenced in a study of molecular identifiers for immune sequencing clone quantification. TCRdb re-called the PCR reads with MiXCR, one entry per CDR3 protein. The sample shows tens of thousands of distinct CDR3 sequences, around 18% of them seen only once. Sequencing used naive CD8+ T cells from blood, with Jurkat cell RNA spiked in. Sample subset: FACS-sorted CD8+CD4-CCR7+CD45RA+ naive T cells. These receptors were taken from a human donor in good health. Some libraries in this study had Jurkat cell RNA spiked in.

This clonotype was found a few times. A much larger clone differs from this one at a single base, so this may be a read error. The CDR3 spells CASCQVKGQNPYEQYF. The CDR3 DNA sequence: TGCGCCAGCTGCCAAGTAAAAGGACAGAACCCCTACGAGCAGTACTTC. The J gene is TRBJ2-7, the V gene TRBV4-1, with D perhaps matching TRBD1 (6 bases). This CDR3 contains 16 residues. Germline loops: CDR1 MGHRA, CDR2 YSYEKL.

This clonotype was recorded at least ten times. This chain connects TRBV4-1 to TRBJ2-1; perhaps TRBD1 as D (6 bases). This CDR3 contains 18 residues. V was pared by 0 bases and J by 4 bases, with 19 bases between. CDR1 and CDR2 (germline): MGHRA, YSYEKL. The CDR3 nucleotides read TGCGCCAGCAGCCAAGAGCCGGTCAGGGGATTCTATTACAATGAGCAGTTCTTC. This translates into CASSQEPVRGFYYNEQFF.

In the case of this clonotype: This could be a read error, since a much larger clone is one nucleotide away. The chain employs TRBV18 and TRBJ2-7, with D possibly matching TRBD2 (5 bases). Trimming removed 6 bases at V and 5 bases at J, with 20 bases between. The CDR3 loop spans 15 amino acids. The germline CDR1 and CDR2 sequences are KGHSH and LQKENI. CDR3 DNA: TGTGCCAGCTCGGAGGTTGGCATGTTAGCCCACGAGCAGTACTTC. Translated, it gives CASSEVGMLAHEQYF.

This chain connects TRBV12-3 or TRBV12-4 to TRBJ2-7; possible D gene TRBD1, 5 bases. The CDR3 contains 11 residues. The V gene lost 10 bases and the J gene lost 5 bases, with 12 bases spanning the gap. The DNA of the CDR3 is TGTGCCATCTCGTGGGGCAACGAGCAGTACTTC. Protein product: CAISWGNEQYF.

This clonotype showed up many times. V is TRBV7-9 and J is TRBJ2-2; D remains unclear. The CDR3 is made up of 16 amino acids. Trimming removed 2 bases at V and 5 bases at J, with 15 bases between. Germline CDR1 SEHNR, CDR2 FQNEAQ (reference sequence). CDR3 DNA sequence: TGTGCCAGCAGCTTAAACAGCCCGATGGGGACCGGGGAGCTGTTTTTT. It encodes CASSLNSPMGTGELFF.

The genes are TRBV7-9 and TRBJ2-5; TRBD2 agrees at 14 bases. The CDR3 runs 19 residues. V was clipped by 4 bases and J by 4 bases; unmatched bases: 14. The germline V gene encodes CDR1 SEHNR and CDR2 FQNEAQ (reference sequence). The CDR3 DNA reads TGTGCCAGCAGCTCTCGACTTATCGGGACTAGCGGGAGAGGAGAGACCCAGTACTTC. It is translated as CASSSRLIGTSGRGETQYF.

With regard to this clonotype: This may be a read error: a much more frequent sequence differs by one nucleotide. The chain carries TRBV7-8 and TRBJ2-5; D is uncertain. This CDR3 contains 11 residues. Germline assignment: CDR1 SGHVS and CDR2 FQNEAQ. V lost 5 bases to trimming and J lost 10 bases, with 11 bases between them. The CDR3 is CASSPAADQYF. In DNA, the CDR3 is TGTGCCAGCAGCCCAGCAGCCGACCAGTACTTC.